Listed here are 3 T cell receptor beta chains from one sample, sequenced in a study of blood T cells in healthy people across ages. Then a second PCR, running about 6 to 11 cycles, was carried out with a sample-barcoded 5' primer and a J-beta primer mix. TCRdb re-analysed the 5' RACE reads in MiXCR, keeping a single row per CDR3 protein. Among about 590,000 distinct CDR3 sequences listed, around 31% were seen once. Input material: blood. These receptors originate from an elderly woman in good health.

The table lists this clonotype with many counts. This CDR3 reads CACMESNEQFF. CDR3 sequence (DNA): TGTGCCTGTATGGAAAGCAATGAGCAGTTCTTC. V is TRBV30 and J is TRBJ2-1; the D is unclear. This CDR3 contains 11 residues. The germline V gene encodes CDR1 GTSNPN and CDR2 SVGIG (reference sequence). Trimming pared 6 bases from V and 6 bases from J, leaving 9 bases between.

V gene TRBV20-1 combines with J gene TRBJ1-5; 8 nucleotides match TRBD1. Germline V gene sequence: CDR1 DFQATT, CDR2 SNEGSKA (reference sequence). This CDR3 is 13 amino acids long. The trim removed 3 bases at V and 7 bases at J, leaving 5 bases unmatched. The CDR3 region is CSASPGQGQPQHF. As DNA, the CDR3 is TGCAGTGCTAGTCCCGGACAGGGCCAGCCCCAGCATTTT.

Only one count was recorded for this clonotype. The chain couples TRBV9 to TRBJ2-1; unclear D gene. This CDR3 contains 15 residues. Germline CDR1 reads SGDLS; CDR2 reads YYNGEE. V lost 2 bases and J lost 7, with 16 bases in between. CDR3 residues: CASSVRSETPNEQFF. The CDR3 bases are TGTGCCAGCAGCGTTCGTAGTGAGACCCCGAATGAGCAGTTCTTC.